The T cell receptor beta chain described here comes from a study of T cell repertoires in cytomegalovirus infection. Study as a whole: It was the public TCR beta signatures that indicated both CMV infection and matching HLA type.

This clonotype appeared once. TCRdb analysed the reads with MiXCR anew, one entry per CDR3 protein. The sample has some 350,000 distinct CDR3 sequences, 15% to 20% seen once; the top ten hold 8.7%. Source material: PBMCs. The sequence derives from a human donor in good health (CMV status not recorded). Some clones in this sample may be carry-over from other donors' samples.

CDR3 DNA: TGTGCCAGCACCCGACAGTTTAACACTGAAGCTTTCTTT. Amino acid sequence: CASTRQFNTEAFF. This rearrangement joins TRBV7-2 to TRBJ1-1; TRBD1 might be the D (5 bases). The CDR3 contains 13 residues. CDR1 is SGHTA, CDR2 FQGNSA, per germline. V gave up 7 bases and J gave up 2 bases, with 11 bases separating them.